This paragraph reports one T cell receptor beta chain. Its antigen has not been determined. No qualities accompany the bases; no much larger clone lies one base away. The data stem from a study of shared clonotypes between healthy human individuals (dated by TCRdb to the early 2020s). Regarding the research as a whole: The cohort included three men and a couple of women between 18 and 49 years of age. Per donor, three plates each were used for CD4 naive and CD4 memory, two for CD8 naive, and one for CD8 memory. To estimate repertoire size and how much clonotype sharing occurs between individuals, the study deeply sequenced the blood TCR repertoires of roughly 5 healthy adults. To increase sequencing depth and limit assay-specific biases, TCR repertoire library preparation and sequencing were carried out by different laboratories using diverse techniques. Per donor, leukapheresis produced somewhere between about 0.85 and 9.5 billion PBMCs.

Per the germline V gene, SGHAT is the CDR1 and FQNNGV is the CDR2. From the cysteine through the phenylalanine, the CDR3 covers 16 amino acids. Only the CDR3 DNA is retained, 48 bases long and in frame from the first base. V loses 2 bases at its end and J loses 7 bases; junction bases beyond the gene matches: 7. General findings and caveats noted by the study authors: Roughly 5% of naive CD4, more than 3% of naive CD8, roughly 2.4% of memory CD4, and more than 0.35% of memory CD8 clonotypes were shared across a handful of donors. Estimated clonotype richness was generally larger for naive than for memory subsets. Pairwise subsampling led to the expectation that sequencing depth would affect the degree of clonotype sharing among donors. Compared with non-shared clonotypes, the clonotypes found in all four sorted-subset donors had higher generation probabilities. The genetic and exposure-history diversity represented was limited by the small number of donors. Rarefaction of sorted-subset datasets indicated incomplete sequencing despite the large sequencing depth. Sampling was restricted to blood, and TCR repertoires in tissue are likely to differ from TCR repertoires in blood.

TCR CDR3 regions were amplified from genomic DNA by multiplex PCR using the deep immunoSEQ assay. Extracted genomic DNA from each cell subset was distributed evenly across all wells of several immunoSEQ 96-well plates, and each plate was treated as a replicate. For sorted subsets, about 200 ng genomic DNA, equal to 25,000 to 35,000 T cell genomes, was loaded into each replicate PCR. Purified libraries were quantified with a Qubit 3.0 fluorometer, sized on a Bioanalyzer 2100, and re-quantified with the KAPA Library Quantification kit. A separate single-read 150-cycle Illumina NextSeq 550 flow cell was used to sequence each immunoSEQ 96-well plate. On the authors' methods: Because only junctional sequences without quality scores were contained in the immunoSEQ output, filtering matching that applied to full-length reads could not be performed. To assign V/J genes and CDR3, sequences were annotated against IMGT germline references using PyIR, a Python wrapper for IgBLAST v1.9. Any read was removed if the V/J assignment was weak (E-value above 1e-6), the CDR3 was missing, or the read contained stop codons, out-of-frame junctions, or ambiguous translated residues. V3J clonotypes were defined by identical inferred V gene, J gene, and CDR3 amino acid sequence. Percentage overlap between repertoires was calculated by dividing the number of shared unique clonotypes by the size of the smaller repertoire. Repertoire richness was assessed with RTK rarefaction, the Chao1 estimator, and Recon v2.1 estimates of unobserved clonotypes. Generation probabilities were computed with OLGA for all TCRbeta clonotypes obtained by the gDNA method from a few donors. TCRdb mirrors the immuneACCESS table, restricted to in-frame sequences. Some clones are absent from its copies; in checked studies, under half trace to an unresolved V gene, and the reason for the others is unknown. The V and J calls and the clone size are those of that table, but D and trimming were determined from the DNA. This sample comprises about 730,000 clones, 55% to 75% of them detected only once. The ten largest clonotypes hold under 2% of the sample.

Donors were healthy HIV-negative adults with no recently reported acute infections or vaccinations. Every donor was a Caucasian adult living in Nashville, Tennessee, USA. Magnetic negative selection was used to enrich CD4+ T cells, after which naive cells were positively selected on CD45RA and the negative fraction became the memory subset. Blood was collected by leukapheresis, and PBMCs were isolated by Ficoll-Histopaque density gradient centrifugation and then cryopreserved in liquid nitrogen vapor phase. Analytical flow cytometry was used to check the purity and quantity of every magnetically sorted T cell population. Each sorted fraction had its genomic DNA isolated and then quantified by UV absorbance on a Nanodrop 2000c.

This receptor was taken from a woman aged 25 to 45 in good health. The rearranged segments are TRBV11-2 and TRBJ2-1, with 11 bases aligning to TRBD2. Input material: memory CD4+ T cells sorted from blood. Sample cell subset or site, as interpreted from the label and publication: CD45RA-negative fraction. The sequenced DNA is TGTGCCAGCAGCTTAACCGGGCTAGCGGGAGGAAATGAGCAGTTCTTC. This is translated as CASSLTGLAGGNEQFF.